Listed here is a single T cell receptor beta chain. TCRdb's table, derived via immunoSEQ multiplex PCR, lists solely in-frame clones and lacks some. Among tens of thousands of clones listed, 81% were seen once. The V end lost 7 bases, the J end lost 5 bases, and 20 bases lay between the germline ends. Germline V gives CDR1 SGHTA, CDR2 FQGNSA. This CDR3 contains 15 residues. The data were obtained in a study of PD-1 blockade in mismatch repair-deficient tumors. This TCR was sampled from an adult with mismatch repair-deficient cancer. V usage is TRBV7-2 and J usage is TRBJ2-5, with a possible D match to TRBD1 (6 bases). The sequencing here drew on peripheral blood, taken 12 weeks after starting pembrolizumab. The DNA of the CDR3 is TGTGCCAGCATCCGGTGGGCAGGGGTTGGGGAGACCCAGTACTTC. This codes for CASIRWAGVGETQYF.